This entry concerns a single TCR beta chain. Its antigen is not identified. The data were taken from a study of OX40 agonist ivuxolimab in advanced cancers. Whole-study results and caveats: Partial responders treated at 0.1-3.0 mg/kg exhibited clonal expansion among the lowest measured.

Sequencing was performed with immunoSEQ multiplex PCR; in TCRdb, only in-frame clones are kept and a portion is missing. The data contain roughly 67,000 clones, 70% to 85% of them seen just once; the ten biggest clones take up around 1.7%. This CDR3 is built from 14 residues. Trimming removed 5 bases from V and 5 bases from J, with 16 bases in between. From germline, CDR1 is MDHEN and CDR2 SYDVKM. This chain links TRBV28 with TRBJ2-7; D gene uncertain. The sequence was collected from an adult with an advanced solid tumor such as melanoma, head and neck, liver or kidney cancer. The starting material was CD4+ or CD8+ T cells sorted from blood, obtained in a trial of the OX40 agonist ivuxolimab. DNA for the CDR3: TGTGCCAGCAGTCCGCGGTGGGGTGTGGACGAGCAGTACTTC. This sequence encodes CASSPRWGVDEQYF.